This is a list of T cell receptor beta chains from one sample in a study of CD8 T cells in Susac syndrome. TCRdb ran MiXCR on the immunoSEQ multiplex PCR reads and lists one entry per CDR3 protein. The repertoire includes about 90,000 distinct CDR3 sequences, 95% to 96% of them detected once, and about 0.65% sits in the top ten. Sequences were obtained from CD8+ T cells from PBMCs. The receptor source for this set is a human donor with Susac syndrome. Each CDR3 is given with its conserved first and last residue. D genes are given only for firm matches. Expanded clones are given a class, and other clones once, few, many or no size at all.

>TRBV2|-|TRBJ2-5|TRBD2
TGTGCCAGCAGGCCTAGCGGGGGCATCCAAGAGACCCAGTACTTC
CASRPSGGIQETQYF
>TRBV6-5|-|TRBJ1-2|-
TGTGCCAGCAGTTCCGATCCCTACTATGGCTACACCTTC
CASSSDPYYGYTF
>TRBV5-6|-|TRBJ2-7|TRBD2
TGTGCCAGCAGCTTAGCGAGCGGGGGGCTGGAGGAGCAGTACTTC
CASSLASGGLEEQYF
>TRBV10-3|-|TRBJ2-5|-
TGTGCCATCAGTGGAGGGGAGGAGGAGACCCAGTACTTC
CAISGGEEETQYF
>TRBV30|-|TRBJ2-2|-
TGTGCCTGGAGTGCTCGGGCCATTAACACCGGGGAGCTGTTTTTT
CAWSARAINTGELFF
>TRBV29-1|-|TRBJ2-7|-
TGCAGCGTTGTAGAGGGCCTTACCTACGAGCAGTACTTC
CSVVEGLTYEQYF
>TRBV20-1|-|TRBJ2-7|-
TGCAGTGCTAGACCCAGGGGCGACTACGAGCAGTACTTC
CSARPRGDYEQYF
>TRBV7-9|-|TRBJ2-1|-
TGTGCCAGCAGCTTGGGTGGGGTCGGTGAGCAGTTCTTC
CASSLGGVGEQFF
>TRBV27|few|TRBJ1-2|-
TGTGCCAGCAGTCTCGACGGCTATGGCTACACCTTC
CASSLDGYGYTF
>TRBV11-3|once|TRBJ2-5|TRBD2
TGTGCCAGCAGCGGGGGGGGGAACAACCAAGAGACCCAGTACTTC
CASSGGGNNQETQYF
>TRBV30|-|TRBJ2-3|-
TGTGCCTGGGGGGGGATTTCGGAAGATACGCAGTATTTT
CAWGGISEDTQYF
>TRBV2|-|TRBJ2-1|TRBD2
TGTGCCAGCAGTGCGACTAGCGGGGGGACCTACAATGAGCAGTTCTTC
CASSATSGGTYNEQFF
>TRBV12-3/TRBV12-4|-|TRBJ2-7|-
TGTGCCAGCAGCCCAGGTCAGGGGAACGGGGCGGACGCAATCTACGAGCAGTACTTC
CASSPGQGNGADAIYEQYF
>TRBV6-6|-|TRBJ1-5|-
TGTGCCAGCAGCCCCGGGAGGGGGAGCAATCAGCCCCAGCATTTT
CASSPGRGSNQPQHF
>TRBV30|-|TRBJ1-1|-
TGTGCCTGGAGTGCGGACAGGAACACTGAAGCTTTCTTT
CAWSADRNTEAFF
>TRBV5-1|-|TRBJ2-1|-
TGCGCCAGCAGCTCCGGGTCTCTGACTTACAATGAGCAGTTCTTC
CASSSGSLTYNEQFF
>TRBV24-1|-|TRBJ2-2|TRBD2
TGTGCCACCAGTGCCGGGACTAAATCCGCCGGGGAGCTGTTTTTT
CATSAGTKSAGELFF
>TRBV10-2|-|TRBJ1-6|TRBD1
TGCGCCAGCAGGAGTACAGGGGTATATTCCCTCCACTTT
CASRSTGVYSLHF
>TRBV12-3/TRBV12-4|-|TRBJ1-2|TRBD1
TGTGCCAGCTTAAGGACAGGTTCTAGTGGCTACACCTTC
CASLRTGSSGYTF
>TRBV3-1|-|TRBJ2-4|-
TGTGCCAGCAGCCAGAGCCCCCGTACGCTTCAGTACTTC
CASSQSPRTLQYF
>TRBV6-5|-|TRBJ1-1|TRBD1
TGTGCCAGCAACCGACAGGGGACGAACACTGAAGCTTTCTTT
CASNRQGTNTEAFF
>TRBV29-1|-|TRBJ1-3|-
TGCAGCGCGTCGACCGGGGTTAGGGACACCATATATTTT
CSASTGVRDTIYF
>TRBV6-6|-|TRBJ1-5|TRBD1
TGTGCCAGCAGGTCGGACAGGGGGCCGAGTCAGCCCCAGCATTTT
CASRSDRGPSQPQHF
>TRBV5-4|-|TRBJ1-6|-
TGTGCCAGCAGCATTACAACGGGGGCTGGGTCACCCCTCCACTTT
CASSITTGAGSPLHF
>TRBV30|-|TRBJ2-7|TRBD2
TGTGCCTGGAGCGCGGGGGTCGGAGTGGGCGAGCAGTACTTC
CAWSAGVGVGEQYF
>TRBV24-1|-|TRBJ2-1|-
TGTGCCACCAGTGATGGACCGAAACTGTTCTTC
CATSDGPKLFF
>TRBV12-3/TRBV12-4|-|TRBJ2-7|-
TGTGCCAGCAAAGGACCTGACAGGGAGGGCGAGCAGTACTTC
CASKGPDREGEQYF
>TRBV5-6|-|TRBJ2-5|-
TGTGCCAGCAGCTTGGTAGGGCTGGAGACCCAGTACTTC
CASSLVGLETQYF
>TRBV7-9|once|TRBJ1-2|-
TGTGCCAGCATCCCCGCTGAGCAGGGGTTGGACTATGGCTACACCTTC
CASIPAEQGLDYGYTF
>TRBV24-1|-|TRBJ1-2|-
TGTGCCACCTGGGGACGACGCAATCCGGGCTATGGCTACACCTTC
CATWGRRNPGYGYTF
>TRBV20-1|-|TRBJ1-5|TRBD1
TGCAGTGCCCAAGGACAGGATCAGCCCCAGCATTTT
CSAQGQDQPQHF
>TRBV5-1|-|TRBJ1-1|TRBD1
TGCGCCAGCAGCTCCAGGGGGATTGGCACTGAAGCTTTCTTT
CASSSRGIGTEAFF
>TRBV18|once|TRBJ1-1|-
TGTGCCAGCTCACCAGGGGGCAGGGAGACTGAAGCTTTCTTT
CASSPGGRETEAFF
>TRBV20-1|once|TRBJ2-7|TRBD1
TGCAGTGCTGAAGTAACCGGGACAGCAAATTACGAGCAGTACTTC
CSAEVTGTANYEQYF
>TRBV20-1|-|TRBJ2-7|-
TGCAGTGCCAATAGTGCCATTTTCTCCTACGAGCAGTACTTC
CSANSAIFSYEQYF
>TRBV20-1|-|TRBJ1-5|-
TGCAGTGCTAGAGATGTCATCCAGCCCCAGCATTTT
CSARDVIQPQHF
>TRBV29-1|-|TRBJ1-1|TRBD1
TGCAGCGTCCGAGGGGAAGGGACAGGGGAAACTGAAGCTTTCTTT
CSVRGEGTGETEAFF
>TRBV20-1|-|TRBJ1-1|TRBD1
TGCAGTGCCCACCCAGGGGGCGCGGATTTTGGGTACGGCACTGAAGCTTTCTTT
CSAHPGGADFGYGTEAFF
>TRBV12-5|-|TRBJ2-7|-
TGTGCTAGTGGAGATGACGGGGGCTACGAGCAGTACTTC
CASGDDGGYEQYF
>TRBV6-5|-|TRBJ1-4|TRBD1
TGTGCCAGCAGGCCGGGACAGGGTTATGAAAAACTGTTTTTT
CASRPGQGYEKLFF
>TRBV6-2/TRBV6-3|-|TRBJ2-5|-
TGTGCCAGCAGTCCCGAAGAGACCCAGTACTTC
CASSPEETQYF